This TCR beta chain was identified during a study of STAT5B mutations in CD4+ large granular lymphocyte leukemia. On the study more broadly: Healthy donors showed HLA-associated enrichment of the CDR3 'QG' motif. Findings of the study overall: Compared with healthy controls (2/35), patient top clones favored TRBV06 (8/27).

V lost 7 bases and J 5 bases, leaving 8 bases between the germline ends. The germline V gene has CDR1 MGHDK and CDR2 SYGVNS. This CDR3 contains 11 residues. With regard to this clone: Its antigen is not identified.

Here immunoSEQ multiplex PCR was the method, and the copy in TCRdb shows in-frame clones only, minus some. The sample lists under 25,000 clones, around 72% seen once, with 0.5% to 0.65% in the top ten. The sequence came from a human donor in good health. The sequencing input was CD4+ T cells from blood buffy coats. This chain uses TRBV25-1 with TRBJ1-2, with D uncertain. For the CDR3, the DNA is TGTGCCAGCACCATGGGGTATGGCTACACCTTC. Its protein is CASTMGYGYTF.